A selection of T cell receptor beta chains follows, all from one sample in a study of blood T cell repertoires in COVID-19. The method was immunoSEQ multiplex PCR; TCRdb's version includes in-frame clones alone and lacks a portion of them. The data contain about 400,000 clones, over 75% of them seen just once; the ten biggest clones take up 1.5% to 2%. Material for sequencing was PBMCs or T cells enriched from blood (not recorded which). The receptor set was obtained from a man in his forties in a cohort exposed to, infected with or recovered from COVID-19 (not recorded which). Both conserved end residues are part of each CDR3. D genes are given only for firm matches. Expanded clones are given a class, and other clones once, few, many or no size at all.

-	-	TRBJ2-2	TRBV3-1/TRBV3-2	CASSQSGLPNTGELFF	TGTGCCAGCAGCCAATCAGGACTACCTAACACCGGGGAGCTGTTTTTT
TRBD1	-	TRBJ1-6	TRBV18	CASSPGTVLHNSPLHF	TGTGCCAGCTCCCCCGGGACAGTACTCCACAATTCACCCCTCCACTTT
TRBD2	-	TRBJ2-1	TRBV5-1	CASSLGGGYNEQFF	TGCGCCAGCAGCTTGGGGGGAGGGTACAATGAGCAGTTCTTC
TRBD1	-	TRBJ1-4	TRBV6-5	CAGRTGQAEKLFF	TGTGCCGGGCGGACAGGTCAGGCTGAAAAACTGTTTTTT
-	-	TRBJ1-1	TRBV27	CASSFWGRETEAFF	TGTGCCAGCAGTTTTTGGGGGAGGGAGACTGAAGCTTTCTTT
TRBD2	-	TRBJ2-1	TRBV6-1	CASSEVAGGTGNEQFF	TGTGCCAGCAGTGAGGTAGCGGGAGGGACCGGGAATGAGCAGTTCTTC
-	once	TRBJ1-2	TRBV28	CASSLQGQGGYTF	TGTGCCAGCAGTTTGCAGGGGCAGGGTGGCTACACCTTC
-	-	TRBJ2-7	TRBV5-1	CASSLAPGVDEQYF	TGCGCCAGCAGCTTGGCGCCAGGGGTCGACGAGCAGTACTTC
TRBD2	once	TRBJ2-2	TRBV5-1	CASSLLAGVNTGELFF	TGCGCCAGCAGCCTCCTAGCGGGAGTAAACACCGGGGAGCTGTTTTTT
-	-	TRBJ1-3	TRBV15	CATSRDYRAGNTIYF	TGTGCCACCAGCAGAGATTACAGGGCAGGAAACACCATATATTTT
TRBD1	-	TRBJ2-7	TRBV2	CASRQDRGEQYF	TGTGCCAGCAGACAAGACAGGGGCGAGCAGTACTTC
-	few	TRBJ1-5	TRBV28	CASSLDQVGNQPQHF	TGTGCCAGCAGTTTAGACCAGGTGGGCAATCAGCCCCAGCATTTT
TRBD2	-	TRBJ2-1	TRBV28	CASSYSLAGLGNEQFF	TGTGCCAGCAGTTACTCCCTAGCGGGATTGGGTAATGAGCAGTTCTTC
-	-	TRBJ2-6	TRBV2	CASTIRGTGANVLTF	TGTGCCAGCACCATTCGAGGAACCGGGGCCAACGTCCTGACTTTC
TRBD1	-	TRBJ1-6	TRBV11-2	CASSRTGSYNSPLHF	TGTGCCAGCAGCCGGACAGGGTCCTATAATTCACCCCTCCACTTT
-	-	TRBJ2-5	TRBV6-5	CASRGAQETQYF	TGTGCCAGCCGGGGGGCCCAAGAGACCCAGTACTTC
-	-	TRBJ2-1	TRBV7-9	CASSSRLYEQFF	TGTGCCAGCAGCTCGAGACTCTATGAGCAGTTCTTC
TRBD1	few	TRBJ1-5	TRBV18	CASSPQGARDQPQHF	TGTGCCAGCTCACCCCAGGGGGCGCGTGATCAGCCCCAGCATTTT
-	once	TRBJ1-5	TRBV18	CASSLPTGPADQPQHF	TGTGCCAGCTCACTGCCGACAGGACCAGCGGATCAGCCCCAGCATTTT
-	-	TRBJ1-5	TRBV6-5	CASRDGDYQPQHF	TGTGCCAGCAGAGATGGAGACTATCAGCCCCAGCATTTT
-	-	TRBJ1-4	TRBV29-1	CSAGMPGEKLFF	TGCAGCGCCGGGATGCCGGGGGAAAAACTGTTTTTT
-	-	TRBJ1-2	TRBV27	CASSPQGGEANYGYTF	TGTGCCAGCAGTCCCCAAGGCGGAGAAGCTAACTATGGCTACACCTTC
TRBD1	-	TRBJ1-2	TRBV25-1	CASSEEGDRGSRGYTF	TGTGCCAGCAGTGAAGAGGGGGACAGGGGTTCCCGTGGCTACACCTTC
TRBD2	-	TRBJ2-1	TRBV29-1	CSVVSAGGPKNEQFF	TGCAGCGTTGTTAGTGCGGGAGGACCGAAAAATGAGCAGTTCTTC
TRBD2	-	TRBJ2-1	TRBV28	CASSSWNSGSDEQFF	TGTGCCAGCAGTTCCTGGAATAGCGGGAGTGATGAGCAGTTCTTC
TRBD2	-	TRBJ2-1	TRBV13	CASSSNSGRLGNEQFF	TGTGCCAGCAGCTCAAATAGCGGGAGGTTGGGGAATGAGCAGTTCTTC
-	-	TRBJ2-4	TRBV6-5	CASSYSSGVQNIQYF	TGTGCCAGCAGTTACTCTTCGGGAGTGCAAAACATTCAGTACTTC
TRBD2	-	TRBJ2-1	TRBV6-5	CASIAAGGTNNEQFF	TGTGCCAGCATTGCGGCGGGAGGGACCAACAATGAGCAGTTCTTC